These 26 T cell receptor beta chains were sequenced from one sample in a study of early T cells in non-severe SARS-CoV-2 infection (dated by TCRdb to the early 2020s). Libraries were constructed by 5' RACE. For sequencing, a NextSeq 500 was employed. TCRdb's own reprocessing of the public reads used fastp at Q25 and MiXCR and kept productive beta chains. Every CDR3 protein is listed once, alongside the most common genes and DNA of its rows. Recorded for this sample are 80,000 or so distinct CDR3 sequences; around an eighth of them occurred a single time. Under 4% of the sample is in the top ten clones. Sequenced: whole blood. All receptors come from an adult who was a healthcare worker with PCR-confirmed SARS-CoV-2 infection or an uninfected control (not recorded which).

There are a few counts of this clonotype. The V and J genes are TRBV7-2 and TRBJ1-5; D is possibly TRBD1 (5 bases). The CDR3 contains 14 residues. The V gene lost 3 bases and the J gene lost 4 bases, with 10 bases spanning the gap. The germline V gene encodes CDR1 SGHTA and CDR2 FQGNSA. The CDR3 spells CASSLDWGNQPQHF. In DNA form, the CDR3 reads TGTGCCAGCAGCTTGGATTGGGGGAATCAGCCCCAGCATTTT. Drawing the rest from reference TRBV7-2 and TRBJ1-5, the complete variable domain is GAGVSQSPSNKVTEKGKDVELRCDPISGHTALYWYRQSLGQGLEFLIYFQGNSAPDKSGLPSDRFSAERTGGSVSTLTIQRTQQEDSAVYLCASSLDWGNQPQHFGDGTRLSIL.

This clonotype was counted at least ten times. The chain carries TRBV7-6 and TRBJ1-1; 7 bases are a match to TRBD1. Germline loops: CDR1 SGHVS, CDR2 FNYEAQ. V shed 5 bases, J shed 2 bases, and the junction held 5 bases outside the gene matches. CDR3 length: 14 amino acids. CDR3 protein: CASSIRDSNTEAFF. The CDR3 region has the DNA TGTGCCAGCAGCATCCGGGACAGCAACACTGAAGCTTTCTTT.

There are a few counts of this clonotype. CDR3 sequence (DNA): TGTGCCAGCAGCTTCGGGACAGCGTGGGAGCAGTACTTC. It yields the protein CASSFGTAWEQYF. V gene TRBV11-3 combines with J gene TRBJ2-7; 7 bases match TRBD1. V lost 3 bases and J lost 7; bases outside the gene matches: 6. The CDR3 extends over 13 amino acids. Germline CDR1 is SGHNT and CDR2 is YENEEA.

Regarding this clonotype: A much bigger clone sits one base away, suggesting this may be a read error. The CDR3 nucleotides are TGTACCTGGTCAGGGGGGAGCACAGATACGCAGTATTTT. Protein: CTWSGGSTDTQYF. This sequence joins TRBV30 and TRBJ2-3; D possibly corresponds to TRBD1 (7 bases). In germline, CDR1 is GTSNPN, CDR2 SVGIG (reference sequence). This CDR3 comprises 13 residues.

This clonotype appeared many times. This rearrangement joins TRBV12-3 or TRBV12-4 to TRBJ1-5; no clear D. This CDR3 spans 15 amino acids. Trimming cost V 5 bases and J 4 bases, with 15 bases left between them. The DNA of the CDR3 is TGTGCCAGCAGTCCCCTTTTGTCAGGAAATCAGCCCCAGCATTTT. The encoded protein is CASSPLLSGNQPQHF.

The chain links TRBV2 to TRBJ1-5; D gene uncertain. Germline V lookup: CDR1 SNHLY, CDR2 FYNNEI. This CDR3 spans 15 amino acids. Trimming took 5 bases from V and 2 from J, leaving 13 bases between them. The CDR3 DNA reads as TGTGCCAGCAGTAAGACGAGCGGAGGCAATCAGCCCCAGCATTTT. The encoded protein is CASSKTSGGNQPQHF.

Many counts were recorded for this clonotype. The J gene is TRBJ2-7, the V gene TRBV2; tentatively, D is TRBD2 (5 bases). From germline, CDR1 is SNHLY and CDR2 FYNNEI. The V end lost 2 bases, the J end lost 3 bases, and 11 bases lay between the germline ends. The CDR3 is 14 amino acids. This CDR3 is CASSEYPRGYEQYF. Written as DNA, the CDR3 is TGTGCCAGCAGTGAATACCCTCGGGGCTACGAGCAGTACTTC.

This clonotype showed up just a few times. The J gene is TRBJ1-2, the V gene TRBV20-1; 7 positions agree with TRBD1. Germline V lookup: CDR1 DFQATT, CDR2 SNEGSKA (reference sequence). V gave up 0 bases and J gave up 8 bases; unmatched junction bases: 9. The CDR3 extends over 14 amino acids. The CDR3 DNA follows: TGCAGTGCTAGAGATCGACAGGGCCTAGGGGGCTACACCTTC. Its translation: CSARDRQGLGGYTF.

J is TRBJ2-1 and V is TRBV20-1; 7 nucleotides line up with TRBD1. Germline trimming cut 8 bases from V and 4 bases from J; bases unmatched to any gene: 20. From germline, CDR1 is DFQATT and CDR2 SNEGSKA (reference sequence). The CDR3 contains 17 residues. CDR3: CSTTNRQGNEIYNEQFF. The CDR3 DNA reads as TGCAGTACTACCAATCGACAGGGCAATGAAATATACAATGAGCAGTTCTTC.

This clonotype was seen a handful of times. V and J are TRBV6-1 and TRBJ1-5; D gene ambiguous. This CDR3 is built from 13 residues. Germline assignment: CDR1 MNHNS and CDR2 SASEGT. V lost 4 bases to trimming and J lost 1 base, with 5 bases between them. CDR3 residues: CASSAPSNQPQHF. The DNA for the CDR3 is TGTGCCAGCAGTGCCCCCAGCAATCAGCCCCAGCATTTT.

The V call is TRBV29-1, the J call TRBJ2-3, with 9 positions matching TRBD2. The V gene end was trimmed by 7 bases and the J gene end by 2 bases; junction bases not matched to a gene: 10. Germline lookup yields CDR1 SQVTM and CDR2 ANQGSEA. There are 15 residues in the CDR3. CDR3 DNA: TGCAGCGGGGGGAAGCGGGAGGCTTCCACAGATACGCAGTATTTT. Protein: CSGGKREASTDTQYF.

The rearrangement joins TRBV6-1 to TRBJ2-5; TRBD1 aligns across 11 bases. The V and J ends lost 6 bases and 3 bases, in that order; junction bases with no gene match: 3. This CDR3 has 14 residues. The germline CDR1 and CDR2 sequences are MNHNS and SASEGT. This chain's CDR3 is CASSRGQGEETQYF. The CDR3 DNA reads as TGTGCCAGCAGCCGGGGACAGGGGGAAGAGACCCAGTACTTC.

This clonotype was seen a few times. The gene calls are TRBV7-6 and TRBJ1-1, with a possible D match to TRBD1 (6 bases). The V end lost 4 bases, the J end lost 1 base, and 7 bases lay between the germline ends. Germline-derived CDR1 and CDR2 are SGHVS and FNYEAQ. This CDR3 has 13 residues. CDR3 nucleotide sequence: TGTGCCAGCAGCTGGACAGAGAACACTGAAGCTTTCTTT. This encodes CASSWTENTEAFF.

This clonotype came up a few times. V is TRBV6-1 and J is TRBJ1-3; TRBD1 might be the D (5 bases). Per germline, CDR1 MNHNS and CDR2 SASEGT. The V end was cut by 6 bases, the J end by 1 base, with 16 bases between. This CDR3 spans 16 amino acids. The DNA of the CDR3 is TGTGCCAGCAGGACCGGCCAGGGAACATCTGGAAACACCATATATTTT. It translates to CASRTGQGTSGNTIYF.

This clonotype has only a few counts. The chain links TRBV30 to TRBJ2-7; D unresolved. The germline V gene encodes CDR1 GTSNPN and CDR2 SVGIG (reference sequence). The CDR3 is 13 residues long. Trimming removed 6 bases from V and 0 bases from J, with 12 bases in between. The CDR3 bases are TGTGCCTGTGGCGATCGGAGCTCCTACGAGCAGTACTTC. It codes for CACGDRSSYEQYF.

This clonotype was counted many times. The chain combines TRBV7-6 with TRBJ2-6, with D hard to call. Per the germline V gene, CDR1 is SGHVS and CDR2 is FNYEAQ. The CDR3 covers 14 residues. V was shortened by 4 bases and J by 0 bases, with 4 bases between the two germline ends. The CDR3 loop is CASSSGSGANVLTF. DNA for the CDR3: TGTGCCAGCAGCTCGGGCTCTGGGGCCAACGTCCTGACTTTC.

In this sample, this clonotype turned up many times. This chain links TRBV20-1 with TRBJ1-6; D is ambiguous. The CDR3 has 12 residues. CDR1 is DFQATT, CDR2 SNEGSKA, per germline (reference sequence). The V end lost 3 bases, the J end lost 8 bases, and 8 bases lay between the germline ends. The CDR3 bases are TGCAGTGCTAGGTCGGCGGATTCACCCCTCCACTTT. Translated, it gives CSARSADSPLHF.

This clonotype was seen ten or more times. The rearrangement joins TRBV20-1 to TRBJ2-3; TRBD2 matches at 9 bases. The germline V gene encodes CDR1 DFQATT and CDR2 SNEGSKA (reference sequence). The ends lost 6 bases at V and 8 bases at J; junction bases unmatched: 18. CDR3 length equals 16 residues. The CDR3 sequence: CSAPVPGGRAALTQYF. The DNA for the CDR3 is TGCAGTGCCCCGGTTCCGGGCGGGAGGGCCGCGCTTACGCAGTATTTT.

The rearrangement joins TRBV20-1 to TRBJ2-1, with 7 bases lining up with TRBD2. V shed 0 bases and J 3 bases; nucleotides not matched to a gene: 8. The CDR3 contains 16 residues. Germline CDR1 and CDR2: DFQATT and SNEGSKA (reference sequence). The CDR3 loop reads CSARDPGGEHYNEQFF. In DNA, the CDR3 is TGCAGTGCTAGAGATCCGGGGGGAGAACACTACAATGAGCAGTTCTTC.

This clonotype was seen more than once but under ten times. The gene calls are TRBV12-2 and TRBJ1-2; the table's D call TRBD1 went unverified against the DNA. TRBV12-2 is given as a pseudogene. The length of the CDR3 is 14 residues. This chain's CDR3 is CASRLVEPLGGYTF. CDR3 in DNA: TGTGCAAGTCGCTTAGTGGAGCCCCTGGGGGGCTACACCTTC.

This clonotype was counted between two and nine times. V and J are TRBV4-1 and TRBJ1-1; D not resolved. Germline assignment: CDR1 MGHRA and CDR2 YSYEKL. The V and J ends lost 1 base and 5 bases respectively, with 8 bases between them. There are 13 residues in the CDR3. The CDR3 DNA reads as TGCGCCAGCAGCCAAGTCCGCGAGACTGAAGCTTTCTTT. Residues: CASSQVRETEAFF.

J is TRBJ1-6 and V is TRBV30, with 8 bases fitting TRBD1. The germline V gene encodes CDR1 GTSNPN and CDR2 SVGIG (reference sequence). The CDR3 consists of 12 residues. Unmatched junction bases numbered 1, after V lost 3 bases and J lost 9 bases. CDR3 sequence: CAWSRGLSPLHF. CDR3 in DNA: TGTGCCTGGAGCAGGGGGCTTTCACCCCTCCACTTT.

This clonotype was seen more than once but under ten times. The V and J genes are TRBV18 and TRBJ2-5; D gene uncertain. V gave up 0 bases and J gave up 5 bases, with 10 bases separating them. The CDR3 contains 14 residues. CDR1 is KGHSH and CDR2 is LQKENI in the germline V gene. CDR3 amino acids: CASSPPGTRETQYF. CDR3 sequence (DNA): TGTGCCAGCTCACCACCAGGTACGCGGGAGACCCAGTACTTC.

This clonotype was counted only a few times. The rearrangement links TRBV29-1 to TRBJ2-1; D is unclear. This CDR3 is built from 12 residues. V was clipped by 7 bases and J by 7 bases, with 14 bases between them. Germline V gene data show CDR1 as SQVTM and CDR2 as ANQGSEA. CDR3 DNA: TGCAGCGCATGGGTGGTGGGAAATGAGCAGTTCTTC. It codes for CSAWVVGNEQFF.

This clonotype was seen at least ten times. The gene calls are TRBV5-4 and TRBJ2-7, with TRBD1 as a possible D gene (5 bases). The CDR3 loop spans 14 amino acids. V was shortened by 1 base and J by 3 bases, with 11 bases between the two germline ends. Germline CDR1 is SGHNT and CDR2 is YYREEE (reference sequence). The CDR3 region is CASSLSPTDYEQYF. In nucleotides, the CDR3 is TGTGCCAGCAGCTTGTCCCCGACAGACTACGAGCAGTACTTC.

This clonotype was counted between two and nine times. The chain carries TRBV5-1 and TRBJ2-1, with D perhaps matching TRBD1 or TRBD2 (5 bases each). The CDR3 contains 15 residues. In germline, CDR1 is SGHRS, CDR2 YFSETQ. The germline V and J ends were trimmed by 5 bases and 7 bases, with 19 bases remaining between them. DNA of the CDR3: TGCGCCAGCAGTTTAGACAGCGTCAGGAGGAATGAGCAGTTCTTC. Translated: CASSLDSVRRNEQFF. Full variable domain (rest looked up from reference TRBV5-1 and TRBJ2-1): KAGVTQTPRYLIKTRGQQVTLSCSPISGHRSVSWYQQTPGQGLQFLFEYFSETQRNKGNFPGRFSGRQFSNSRSEMNVSTLELGDSALYLCASSLDSVRRNEQFFGPGTRLTVL.